This section outlines one T cell receptor beta chain sequence together with its context. What it binds is not known. These data are taken from a study of T cell responses to AZD1222 COVID-19 vaccine. General study findings and limits: No repertoire was sampled before or during the peak T cell response, only after it.

The repertoire was sequenced with immunoSEQ multiplex PCR; TCRdb's copy has only in-frame clones and lacks some. The table includes about 150,000 clones, more than 85% detected once. The germline V gene encodes CDR1 SQVTM and CDR2 ANQGSEA. V gave up 1 base and J gave up 4 bases; unmatched junction bases: 8. The CDR3 runs 17 residues. The TCR sequence derives from an adult in good health. Sequencing used peripheral blood, obtained on day 0 of AZD1222 vaccination. The chain links TRBV29-1 to TRBJ2-7; 15 bases are a match to TRBD2. The CDR3 loop is CSVEGTSGGDLPYEQYF. The CDR3 nucleotides read TGCAGCGTTGAAGGGACTAGCGGGGGGGACCTACCTTACGAGCAGTACTTC.